This T cell receptor (beta chain) was found in a study of blood T cell repertoires in COVID-19. The overall study: Collection of acute and convalescent COVID-19 samples took place in the United States, Italy and Spain. Nucleic acid was either cDNA or gDNA, and it came from T cells, B-cell-depleted T cells, or PBMCs.

The CDR3 consists of 12 residues. V was cut by 4 bases and J by 3 bases, with 6 bases left in between. CDR1 is SQVTM, CDR2 ANQGSEA, per germline. Methods used by the authors: Nucleated cell counts were estimated from reference gene primer amplification. Sequencing was performed with immunoSEQ multiplex PCR; in TCRdb, only in-frame clones are kept and a portion is missing. V and J calls plus clone size are reproduced from that table; the DNA served to infer D and trimming. This table holds over 70,000 clones, about 70% found once. The receptor was isolated from an elderly woman with active or convalescent COVID-19. The sequencing input was peripheral blood. This chain joins TRBV29-1 and TRBJ2-2; D might be TRBD2 (5 bases). Written as DNA, the CDR3 is TGCAGCGTTGGAGCGGACACCGGGGAGCTGTTTTTT. It encodes CSVGADTGELFF.